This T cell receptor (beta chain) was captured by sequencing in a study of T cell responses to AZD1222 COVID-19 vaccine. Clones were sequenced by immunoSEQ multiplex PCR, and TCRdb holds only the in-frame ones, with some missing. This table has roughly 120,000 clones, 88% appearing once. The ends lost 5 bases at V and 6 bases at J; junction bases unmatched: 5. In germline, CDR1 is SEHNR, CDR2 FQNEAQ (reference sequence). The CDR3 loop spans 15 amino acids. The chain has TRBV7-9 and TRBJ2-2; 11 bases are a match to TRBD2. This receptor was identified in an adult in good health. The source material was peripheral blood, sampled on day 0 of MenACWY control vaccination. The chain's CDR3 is CASSKLAGVPGELFF. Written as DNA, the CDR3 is TGTGCCAGCAGCAAACTAGCGGGAGTCCCCGGGGAGCTGTTTTTT.